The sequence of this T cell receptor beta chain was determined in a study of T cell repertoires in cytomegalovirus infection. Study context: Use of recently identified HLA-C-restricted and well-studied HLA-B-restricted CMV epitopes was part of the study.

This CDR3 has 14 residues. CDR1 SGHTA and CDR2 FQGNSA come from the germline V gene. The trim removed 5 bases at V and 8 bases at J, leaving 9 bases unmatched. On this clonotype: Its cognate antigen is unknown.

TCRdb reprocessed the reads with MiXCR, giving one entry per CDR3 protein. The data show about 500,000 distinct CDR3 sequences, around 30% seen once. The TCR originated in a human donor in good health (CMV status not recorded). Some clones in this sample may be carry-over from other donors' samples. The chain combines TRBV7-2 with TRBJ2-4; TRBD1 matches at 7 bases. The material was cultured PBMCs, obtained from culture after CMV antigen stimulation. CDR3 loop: CASSPLGGTYIQYF. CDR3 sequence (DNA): TGTGCCAGCAGCCCACTAGGGGGCACTTACATTCAGTACTTC.